There are many counts of the clone carrying this T cell receptor beta chain. This entry comes from a study of early T cells in non-severe SARS-CoV-2 infection. V was trimmed by 3 bases and J by 5 bases, leaving 13 bases between them. Looked up from germline, CDR1 is LNHDA and CDR2 is SQIVND (reference sequence). This CDR3 spans 15 amino acids. TCRdb passed the 5' RACE reads through MiXCR, listing each CDR3 protein once. Here the sample spans about 22,000 distinct CDR3 sequences, about 3.7% being singletons. The source is an adult who was a healthcare worker with PCR-confirmed SARS-CoV-2 infection or an uninfected control (not recorded which). The chain employs TRBV19 and TRBJ2-2; a possible D gene is TRBD1 (5 bases). The sample consisted of whole blood. The CDR3 DNA reads TGTGCCAGTAGTATCCCCCGGACACAGACCGGGGAGCTGTTTTTT. Amino acids: CASSIPRTQTGELFF.